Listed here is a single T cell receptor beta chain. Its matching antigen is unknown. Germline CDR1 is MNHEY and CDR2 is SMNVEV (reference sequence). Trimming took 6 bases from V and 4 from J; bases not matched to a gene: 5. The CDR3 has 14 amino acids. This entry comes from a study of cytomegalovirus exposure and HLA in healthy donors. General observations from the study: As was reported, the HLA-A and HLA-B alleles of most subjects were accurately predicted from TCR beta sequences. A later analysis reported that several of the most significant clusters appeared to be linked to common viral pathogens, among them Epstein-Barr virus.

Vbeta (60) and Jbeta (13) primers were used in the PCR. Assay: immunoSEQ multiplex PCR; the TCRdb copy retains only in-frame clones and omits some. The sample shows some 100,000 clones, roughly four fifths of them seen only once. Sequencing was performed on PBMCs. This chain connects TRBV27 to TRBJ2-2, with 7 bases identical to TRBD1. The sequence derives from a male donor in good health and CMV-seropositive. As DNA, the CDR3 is TGTGCCAGCAGACCTGACAGGGTCACCGGGGAGCTGTTTTTT. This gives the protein CASRPDRVTGELFF.